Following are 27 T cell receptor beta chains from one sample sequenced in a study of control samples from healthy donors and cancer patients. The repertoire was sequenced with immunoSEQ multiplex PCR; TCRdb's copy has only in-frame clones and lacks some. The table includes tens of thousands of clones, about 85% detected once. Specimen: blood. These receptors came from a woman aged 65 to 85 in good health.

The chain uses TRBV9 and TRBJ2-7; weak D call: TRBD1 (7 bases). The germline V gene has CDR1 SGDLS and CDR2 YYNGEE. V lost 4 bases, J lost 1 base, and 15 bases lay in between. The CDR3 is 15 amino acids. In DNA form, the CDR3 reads TGTGCCAGCAGCCCCCGGGCAGGGGGGTCCTACGAGCAGTACTTC. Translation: CASSPRAGGSYEQYF.

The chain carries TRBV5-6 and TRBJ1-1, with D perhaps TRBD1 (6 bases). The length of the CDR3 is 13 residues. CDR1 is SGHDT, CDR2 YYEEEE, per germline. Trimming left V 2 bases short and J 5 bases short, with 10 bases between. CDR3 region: CASSLTGRTEAFF. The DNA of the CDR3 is TGTGCCAGCAGCTTAACAGGGAGGACTGAAGCTTTCTTT. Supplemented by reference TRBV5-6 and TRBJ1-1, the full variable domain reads DAGVTQSPTHLIKTRGQQVTLRCSPKSGHDTVSWYQQALGQGPQFIFQYYEEEERQRGNFPDRFSGHQFPNYSSELNVNALLLGDSALYLCASSLTGRTEAFFGQGTRLTVV.

The DNA for the CDR3 is TGTGCCAGCAGTGACCCCCGGGCGGGGGACACTGAAGCTTTCTTT. Residues: CASSDPRAGDTEAFF. The V gene is TRBV25-1, the J gene TRBJ1-1; the D gene is possibly TRBD1 (5 bases). The CDR3 runs 15 residues. Germline CDR1 reads MGHDK; CDR2 reads SYGVNS. Trimming cost V 3 bases and J 3 bases, with 14 bases left between them.

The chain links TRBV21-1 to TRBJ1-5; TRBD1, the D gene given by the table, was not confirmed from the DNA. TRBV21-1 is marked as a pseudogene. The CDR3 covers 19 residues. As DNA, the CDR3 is TGTGCCAGCAGTCAGGGAGACATTCGACAGGAAGATAGCAATCAGCCCCAGCATTTT. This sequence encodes CASSQGDIRQEDSNQPQHF.

The DNA for the CDR3 is TGCGCCAGCAGCTTGGATGGTGTTAGCGGGGGCCGGGAGACCCAGTACTTC. It is translated as CASSLDGVSGGRETQYF. The V gene is TRBV5-1, the J gene TRBJ2-5; 9 bases map to TRBD2. The CDR3 has 17 amino acids. The J segment lost 5 bases and the V segment lost 0 bases, leaving 11 bases of the junction unmatched. Germline V gives CDR1 SGHRS, CDR2 YFSETQ. The whole variable domain, filled in from reference TRBV5-1 and TRBJ2-5, reads KAGVTQTPRYLIKTRGQQVTLSCSPISGHRSVSWYQQTPGQGLQFLFEYFSETQRNKGNFPGRFSGRQFSNSRSEMNVSTLELGDSALYLCASSLDGVSGGRETQYFGPGTRLLVL.

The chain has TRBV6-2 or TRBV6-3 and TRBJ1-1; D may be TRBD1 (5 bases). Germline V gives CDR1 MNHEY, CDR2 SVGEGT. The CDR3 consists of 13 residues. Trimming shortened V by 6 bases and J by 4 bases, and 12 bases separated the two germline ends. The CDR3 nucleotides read TGTGCCAGCAGCCCTACTGGGGGCACTGAAGCTTTCTTT. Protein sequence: CASSPTGGTEAFF.

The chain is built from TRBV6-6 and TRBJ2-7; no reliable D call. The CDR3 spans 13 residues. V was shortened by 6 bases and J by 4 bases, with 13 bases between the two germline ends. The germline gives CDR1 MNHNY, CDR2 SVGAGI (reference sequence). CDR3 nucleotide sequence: TGTGCCAGCAGCTACCCCGACACTTACGAGCAGTACTTC. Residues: CASSYPDTYEQYF.

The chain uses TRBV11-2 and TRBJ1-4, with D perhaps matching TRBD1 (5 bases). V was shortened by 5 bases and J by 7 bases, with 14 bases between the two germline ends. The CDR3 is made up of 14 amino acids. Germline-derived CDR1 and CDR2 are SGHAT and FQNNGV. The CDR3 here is CASSPQVGVEKLFF. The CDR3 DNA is TGTGCCAGCAGCCCACAGGTGGGGGTTGAAAAACTGTTTTTT.

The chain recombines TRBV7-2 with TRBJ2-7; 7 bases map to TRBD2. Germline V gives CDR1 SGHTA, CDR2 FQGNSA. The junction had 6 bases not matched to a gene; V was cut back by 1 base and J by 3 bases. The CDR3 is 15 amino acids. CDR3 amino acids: CASSLDGRAFYEQYF. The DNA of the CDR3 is TGTGCCAGCAGCTTAGATGGGAGGGCTTTCTACGAGCAGTACTTC. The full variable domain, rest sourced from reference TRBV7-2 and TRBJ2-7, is GAGVSQSPSNKVTEKGKDVELRCDPISGHTALYWYRQSLGQGLEFLIYFQGNSAPDKSGLPSDRFSAERTGGSVSTLTIQRTQQEDSAVYLCASSLDGRAFYEQYFGPGTRLTVT.

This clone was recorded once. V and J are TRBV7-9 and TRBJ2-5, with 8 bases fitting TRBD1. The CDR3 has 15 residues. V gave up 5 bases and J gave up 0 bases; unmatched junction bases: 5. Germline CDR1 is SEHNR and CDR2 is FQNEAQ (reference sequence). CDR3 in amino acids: CASSTRQGYQETQYF. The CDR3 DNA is TGTGCCAGCAGCACCAGACAGGGGTACCAAGAGACCCAGTACTTC. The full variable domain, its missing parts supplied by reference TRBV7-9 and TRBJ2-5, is DTGVSQNPRHKITKRGQNVTFRCDPISEHNRLYWYRQTLGQGPEFLTYFQNEAQLEKSRLLSDRFSAERPKGSFSTLEIQRTEQGDSAMYLCASSTRQGYQETQYFGPGTRLLVL.

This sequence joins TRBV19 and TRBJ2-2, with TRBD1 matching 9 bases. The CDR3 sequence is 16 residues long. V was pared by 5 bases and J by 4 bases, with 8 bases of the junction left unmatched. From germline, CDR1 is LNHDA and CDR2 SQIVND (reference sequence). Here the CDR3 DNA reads TGTGCCAGTAGTGTCTCCGGGACAGGGCTCACCGGGGAGCTGTTTTTT. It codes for CASSVSGTGLTGELFF.

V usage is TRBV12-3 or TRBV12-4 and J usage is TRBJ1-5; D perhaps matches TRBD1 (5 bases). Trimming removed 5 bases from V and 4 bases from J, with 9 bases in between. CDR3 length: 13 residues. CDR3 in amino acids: CASSRDGNQPQHF. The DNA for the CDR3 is TGTGCCAGCAGTAGGGACGGAAATCAGCCCCAGCATTTT.

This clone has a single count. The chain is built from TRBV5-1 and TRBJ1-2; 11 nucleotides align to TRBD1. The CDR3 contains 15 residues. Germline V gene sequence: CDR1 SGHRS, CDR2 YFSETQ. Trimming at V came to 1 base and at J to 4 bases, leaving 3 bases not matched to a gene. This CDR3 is CASSLTGQGAYGYTF. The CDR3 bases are TGCGCCAGCAGCTTGACTGGACAGGGGGCCTATGGCTACACCTTC. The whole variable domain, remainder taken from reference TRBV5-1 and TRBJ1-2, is KAGVTQTPRYLIKTRGQQVTLSCSPISGHRSVSWYQQTPGQGLQFLFEYFSETQRNKGNFPGRFSGRQFSNSRSEMNVSTLELGDSALYLCASSLTGQGAYGYTFGSGTRLTVV.

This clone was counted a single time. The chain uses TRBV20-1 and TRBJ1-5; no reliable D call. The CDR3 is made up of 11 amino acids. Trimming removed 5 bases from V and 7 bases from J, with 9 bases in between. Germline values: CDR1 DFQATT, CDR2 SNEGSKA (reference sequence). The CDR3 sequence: CSAGSLQPQHF. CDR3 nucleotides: TGCAGTGCTGGGTCCCTCCAGCCCCAGCATTTT.

The CDR3 DNA is TGTGCCACCAGTGATATAAACAGGGGAAACGAGCAGTTCTTC. The encoded protein is CATSDINRGNEQFF. The rearrangement links TRBV24-1 to TRBJ2-1, with TRBD1 identical over 7 bases. Germline V CDR1 and CDR2: KGHDR, SFDVKD. The trim removed 3 bases at V and 10 bases at J, leaving 8 bases unmatched. There are 14 residues in the CDR3.

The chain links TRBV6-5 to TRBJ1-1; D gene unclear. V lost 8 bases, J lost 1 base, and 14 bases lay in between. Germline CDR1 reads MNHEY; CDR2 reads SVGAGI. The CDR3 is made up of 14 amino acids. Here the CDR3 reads CASAPLFRNTEAFF. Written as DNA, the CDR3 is TGTGCCAGCGCCCCCCTATTTAGGAACACTGAAGCTTTCTTT.

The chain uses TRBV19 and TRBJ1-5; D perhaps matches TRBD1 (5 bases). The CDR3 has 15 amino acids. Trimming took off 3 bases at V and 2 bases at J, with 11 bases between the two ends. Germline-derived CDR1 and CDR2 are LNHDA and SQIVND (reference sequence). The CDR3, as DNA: TGTGCCAGTAGTATGGAGGGGTTGGGCAATCAGCCCCAGCATTTT. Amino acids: CASSMEGLGNQPQHF.

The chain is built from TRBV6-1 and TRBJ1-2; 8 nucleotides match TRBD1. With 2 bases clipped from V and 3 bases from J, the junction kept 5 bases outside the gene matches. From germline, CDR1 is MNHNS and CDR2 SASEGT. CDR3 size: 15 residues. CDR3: CASSETGGWYYGYTF. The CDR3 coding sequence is TGTGCCAGCAGTGAAACAGGGGGGTGGTACTATGGCTACACCTTC.

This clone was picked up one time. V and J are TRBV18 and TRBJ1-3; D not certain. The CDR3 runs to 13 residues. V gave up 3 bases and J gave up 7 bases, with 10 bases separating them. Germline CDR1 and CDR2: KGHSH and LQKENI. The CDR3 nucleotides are TGTGCCAGCTCACCGTCGGCTGTTAACACCATATATTTT. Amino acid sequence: CASSPSAVNTIYF.

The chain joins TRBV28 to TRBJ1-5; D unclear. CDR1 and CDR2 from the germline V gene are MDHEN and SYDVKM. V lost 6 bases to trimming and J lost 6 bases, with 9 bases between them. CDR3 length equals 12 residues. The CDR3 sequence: CASRGNAQPQHF. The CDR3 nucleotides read TGTGCCAGCAGAGGGAATGCTCAGCCCCAGCATTTT.

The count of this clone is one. Here the CDR3 reads CASRTEAKNTEAFF. The DNA of the CDR3 is TGCGCCAGCAGGACCGAGGCCAAGAACACTGAAGCTTTCTTT. This chain uses TRBV5-1 with TRBJ1-1; D is ambiguous. CDR3 length equals 14 residues. The germline V and J ends were trimmed by 5 bases and 1 base, with 12 bases remaining between them. The V gene's germline CDR1 is SGHRS and CDR2 YFSETQ.

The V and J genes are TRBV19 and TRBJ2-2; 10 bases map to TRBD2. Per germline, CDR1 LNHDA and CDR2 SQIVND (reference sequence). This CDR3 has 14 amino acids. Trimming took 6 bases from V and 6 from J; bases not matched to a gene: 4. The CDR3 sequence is CASSTSGTPGELFF. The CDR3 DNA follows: TGTGCCAGTAGCACTAGCGGGACACCCGGGGAGCTGTTTTTT.

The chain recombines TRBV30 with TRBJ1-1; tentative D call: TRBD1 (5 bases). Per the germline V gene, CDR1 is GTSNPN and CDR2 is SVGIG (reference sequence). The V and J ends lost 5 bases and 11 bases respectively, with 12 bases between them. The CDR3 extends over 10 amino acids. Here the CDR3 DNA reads TGTGCCTGGGTGGACATTCGGGCTTTCTTT. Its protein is CAWVDIRAFF. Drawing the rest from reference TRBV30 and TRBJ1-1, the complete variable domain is SQTIHQWPATLVQPVGSPLSLECTVEGTSNPNLYWYRQAAGRGLQLLFYSVGIGQISSEVPQNLSASRPQDRQFILSSKKLLLSDSGFYLCAWVDIRAFFGQGTRLTVV.

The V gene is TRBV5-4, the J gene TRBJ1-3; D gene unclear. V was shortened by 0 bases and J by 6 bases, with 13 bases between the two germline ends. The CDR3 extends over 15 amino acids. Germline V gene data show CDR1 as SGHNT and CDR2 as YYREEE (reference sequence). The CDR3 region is CASSLDSGVENTIYF. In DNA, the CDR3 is TGTGCCAGCAGCTTGGACTCAGGTGTAGAAAACACCATATATTTT. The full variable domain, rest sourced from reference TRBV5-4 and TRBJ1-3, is ETGVTQSPTHLIKTRGQQVTLRCSSQSGHNTVSWYQQALGQGPQFIFQYYREEENGRGNFPPRFSGLQFPNYSSELNVNALELDDSALYLCASSLDSGVENTIYFGEGSWLTVV.

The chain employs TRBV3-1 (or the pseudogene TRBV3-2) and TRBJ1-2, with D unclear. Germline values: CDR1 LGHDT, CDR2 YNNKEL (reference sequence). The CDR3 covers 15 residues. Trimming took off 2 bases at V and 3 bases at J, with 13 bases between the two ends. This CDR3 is CASSQSGPIHYGYTF. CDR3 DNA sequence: TGTGCCAGCAGCCAAAGCGGACCCATCCACTATGGCTACACCTTC.

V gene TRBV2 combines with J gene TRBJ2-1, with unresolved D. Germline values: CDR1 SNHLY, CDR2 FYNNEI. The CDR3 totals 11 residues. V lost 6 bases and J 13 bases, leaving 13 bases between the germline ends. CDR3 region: CASSAQLVQFF. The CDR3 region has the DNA TGTGCCAGCAGCGCTCAACTGGTTCAGTTCTTC.

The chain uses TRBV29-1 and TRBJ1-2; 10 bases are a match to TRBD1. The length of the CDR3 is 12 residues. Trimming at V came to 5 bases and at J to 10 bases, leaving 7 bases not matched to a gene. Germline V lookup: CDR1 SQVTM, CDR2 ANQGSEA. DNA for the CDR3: TGCAGCGTTCTAGGACAGGGGGAGTACTACACCTTC. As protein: CSVLGQGEYYTF.